The 8 T cell receptor beta chains below all came from one sample that was sequenced in a study of CD4 and CD8 cells across lung adenocarcinoma regions. TCRdb re-derived calls from the PCR reads in MiXCR, one entry per CDR3 protein. Here the sample spans several thousand distinct CDR3 sequences, approximately 50% being singletons. The source material was CD4+ T cells from the margin of a lung tumor. The receptors here all came from a male donor with lung adenocarcinoma. The CD4 and CD8 labels of this study may be unreliable.

This clonotype was counted a few times. This rearrangement joins TRBV6-5 to TRBJ2-1; TRBD1 aligns across 11 bases. The closer fit of TRBJ2-7 to the DNA end suggests the J call may be wrong. CDR1 is MNHEY and CDR2 is SVGAGI in the germline V gene. CDR3 size: 15 residues. DNA of the CDR3: TGTGCCAGCAGTTACGGACAGGGGGCTCTGTACGAGCAGTACTTC. It specifies CASSYGQGALYEQYF.

A remark on this clonotype: The CDR3 carries no conserved terminal phenylalanine or tryptophan, so it likely arises from a read error. The DNA is omitted, as the CDR3 cannot be located on it reliably, and the CDR3 follows TCRdb's listing. The chain is built from TRBV6-9 and TRBJ2-3; no check of the table's D call, TRBD2, against the DNA was made. Germline V gene lookup returns CDR1 MNHGY and CDR2 SVAAGI. The CDR3 length equals 15 residues, ends included. The CDR3 protein is CASRPGLAEPDTQNI.

This clonotype was seen once. The junction departs from the called germline gene at one end, perhaps through a read error. The J gene is TRBJ2-5, the V gene TRBV27; 7 nucleotides match TRBD1. This CDR3 spans 17 amino acids. Germline CDR1 is MNHEY and CDR2 is SMNVEV (reference sequence). The CDR3, as DNA: TGTGCCAGCAGTCCGGGGCGAGGGGGCCGTGACCAAGATACCCAGTACTTC. Protein product: CASSPGRGGRDQDTQYF.

This sequence joins TRBV6-1 and TRBJ2-1; possible D gene TRBD2, 5 bases. The DNA end lines up better with TRBJ2-2; the J call may be wrong. The CDR3 sequence is 13 residues long. Germline V gives CDR1 MNHNS, CDR2 SASEGT. CDR3 bases: TGTGCCAGCAGTGAAGGGACCAGCGGTGAGCTGTTTTTT. It codes for CASSEGTSGELFF.

With regard to this clonotype: One end of the junction does not line up with germline, which may come from a read error. The rearrangement uses TRBV6-5 and TRBJ2-1; D gene unclear. Germline CDR1 and CDR2: MNHEY and SVGAGI. The CDR3 extends over 12 amino acids. CDR3 sequence: CASRYSNNEQFF. Here the CDR3 DNA reads TGTGCCAGCAGGTACTCCAACAATGAGCAGTTCTTC.

The V and J genes are TRBV6-5 and TRBJ2-5; TRBD1 agrees at 7 bases. There are 14 residues in the CDR3. Germline CDR1 reads MNHEY; CDR2 reads SVGAGI. J lost 4 bases, V lost 2 bases, and 4 bases had no gene match. CDR3 in amino acids: CASSYARGRETQYF. The CDR3 coding sequence is TGTGCCAGCAGTTACGCGAGGGGGCGAGAGACCCAGTACTTC.

The chain combines TRBV20-1 with TRBJ2-3, with D possibly TRBD2 on 7 matching bases. Germline values: CDR1 DFQATT, CDR2 SNEGSKA (reference sequence). V gave up 6 bases and J gave up 5 bases, with 21 bases separating them. The CDR3 is 15 amino acids. The CDR3 here is CSAGKGGGSQDTQYF. Here the CDR3 DNA reads TGCAGTGCGGGGAAGGGGGGCGGGAGTCAAGATACGCAGTATTTT.

As regards this clonotype: At one of its ends the junction is not consistent with the germline gene, which may arise from a read error. The V and J genes are TRBV10-2 and TRBJ2-5; D might be TRBD2 (7 bases). CDR3 length: 16 amino acids. Germline assignment: CDR1 WSHSY and CDR2 SAAADI. The CDR3 loop reads CASGGGGGRPRDTQYF. For the CDR3, the DNA is TGCGCCAGCGGGGGTGGGGGGGGCCGCCCCCGCGATACGCAGTACTTT.